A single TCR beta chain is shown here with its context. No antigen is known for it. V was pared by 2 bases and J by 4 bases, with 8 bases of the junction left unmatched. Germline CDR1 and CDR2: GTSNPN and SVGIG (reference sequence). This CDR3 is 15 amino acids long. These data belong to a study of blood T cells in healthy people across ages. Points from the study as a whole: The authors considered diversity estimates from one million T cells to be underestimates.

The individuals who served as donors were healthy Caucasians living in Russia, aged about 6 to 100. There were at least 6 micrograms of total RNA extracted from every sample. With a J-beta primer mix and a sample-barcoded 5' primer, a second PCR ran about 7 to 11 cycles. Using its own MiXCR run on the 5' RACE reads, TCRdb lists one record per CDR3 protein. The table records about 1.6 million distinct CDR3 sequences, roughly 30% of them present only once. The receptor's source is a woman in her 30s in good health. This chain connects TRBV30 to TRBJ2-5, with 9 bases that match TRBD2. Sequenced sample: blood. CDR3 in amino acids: CAWSTTSGGGETQYF. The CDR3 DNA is TGTGCCTGGAGTACGACTAGCGGAGGAGGAGAGACCCAGTACTTC. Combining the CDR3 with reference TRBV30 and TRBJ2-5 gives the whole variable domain SQTIHQWPATLVQPVGSPLSLECTVEGTSNPNLYWYRQAAGRGLQLLFYSVGIGQISSEVPQNLSASRPQDRQFILSSKKLLLSDSGFYLCAWSTTSGGGETQYFGPGTRLLVL.